This T cell receptor beta chain emerged from a study of T cells after yellow fever vaccination. Study details: The authors prepared low-cell-number fractions using SMART-Seq v4 Ultra Low Input. Study results and limitations: Weaker, the secondary response peaked sooner, at day 5 versus 15. Most clones from primary vaccination were detected again post-booster (roughly 96% CD4, 88% CD8).

This clonotype came up many times. Its antigen is unidentified. The CDR3 runs 16 residues. Trimming cost V 4 bases and J 10 bases; bases outside gene matches: 12. Germline assignment: CDR1 SGHRS and CDR2 YFSETQ. Generation of TCR cDNA used 5'RACE template switching (which added a universal primer site and UMIs). MiXCR was run by TCRdb on the 5' RACE reads, yielding one entry per CDR3 protein. The sample lists fewer than 450,000 distinct CDR3 sequences, roughly 8.6% seen once, with approximately 15% in the top ten. The sequences come from PBMCs, collected 45 days after the first yellow fever vaccination. V is TRBV5-1 and J is TRBJ2-1; 12 positions match TRBD1. The receptor comes from a man between 18 and 29 years old who received the YFV17D yellow fever vaccine. The CDR3 bases are TGCGCCAGCAGCCCCGGGTCGGGACAGGGGGCAAAGGAGCAGTTCTTC. It translates to CASSPGSGQGAKEQFF. The variable domain in full, completed from reference TRBV5-1 and TRBJ2-1, reads KAGVTQTPRYLIKTRGQQVTLSCSPISGHRSVSWYQQTPGQGLQFLFEYFSETQRNKGNFPGRFSGRQFSNSRSEMNVSTLELGDSALYLCASSPGSGQGAKEQFFGPGTRLTVL.